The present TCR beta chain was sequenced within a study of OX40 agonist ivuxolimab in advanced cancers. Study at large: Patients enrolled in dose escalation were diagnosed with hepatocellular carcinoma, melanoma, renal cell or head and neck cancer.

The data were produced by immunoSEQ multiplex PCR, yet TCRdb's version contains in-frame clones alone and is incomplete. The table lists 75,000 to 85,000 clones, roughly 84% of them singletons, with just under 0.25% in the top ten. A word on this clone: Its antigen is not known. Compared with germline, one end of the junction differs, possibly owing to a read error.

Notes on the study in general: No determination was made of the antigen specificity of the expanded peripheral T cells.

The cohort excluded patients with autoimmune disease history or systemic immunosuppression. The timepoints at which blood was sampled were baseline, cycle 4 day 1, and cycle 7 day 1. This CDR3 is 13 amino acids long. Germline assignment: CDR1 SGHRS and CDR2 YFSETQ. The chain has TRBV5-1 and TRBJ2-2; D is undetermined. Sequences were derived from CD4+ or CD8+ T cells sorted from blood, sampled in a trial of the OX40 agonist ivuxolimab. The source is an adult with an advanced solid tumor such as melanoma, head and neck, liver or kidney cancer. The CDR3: CASSQATTEELFF. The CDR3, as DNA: TGCGCCAGCAGCCAAGCCACTACCGAGGAGCTGTTTTTT. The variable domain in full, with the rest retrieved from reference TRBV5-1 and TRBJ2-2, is KAGVTQTPRYLIKTRGQQVTLSCSPISGHRSVSWYQQTPGQGLQFLFEYFSETQRNKGNFPGRFSGRQFSNSRSEMNVSTLELGDSALYLCASSQATTEELFFGEGSRLTVL.